Reported below is one TCR beta chain. Its matching antigen is unknown. Germline CDR1 SGHVS, CDR2 FQNEAQ. V was shortened by 0 bases and J by 6 bases, with 22 bases between the two germline ends. CDR3 length equals 18 residues. TCRdb keeps only in-frame clones here, not all; method: immunoSEQ multiplex PCR. The sample includes under 1,100,000 clones, approximately 80% seen only once; the top ten take roughly 0.62%. The data were taken from a study of shared clonotypes between healthy human individuals. On the study more broadly: Donor ages ranged 18 to 49 years: a couple of women, a few men.

Findings and limits, study-wide: Rarefaction curves obtained for sorted subsets showed sequencing incomplete despite large depth. Against clonotypes common to all four donors, non-shared ones had lower generation probabilities.

Adult donors, all healthy and HIV-negative, had no recent acute infections or vaccinations. The source is a man younger than 30 in good health. Some clones in this sample may be carry-over from other donors' samples. The specimen was memory CD4+ T cells from PBMCs. Subset noted: CD45RA-negative fraction. The chain employs TRBV7-8 and TRBJ2-3; D is perhaps TRBD2 (5 bases). For the CDR3, the DNA is TGTGCCAGCAGCTTAGCGATCGGTAGTACCGCCTCGGGGGATACGCAGTATTTT. The encoded protein is CASSLAIGSTASGDTQYF. Full variable domain (outside the CDR3, taken from reference TRBV7-8 and TRBJ2-3): GAGVSQSPRYKVAKRGQDVALRCDPISGHVSLFWYQQALGQGPEFLTYFQNEAQLDKSGLPSDRFFAERPEGSVSTLKIQRTQQEDSAVYLCASSLAIGSTASGDTQYFGPGTRLTVL.